One and the same sample provided the 6 T cell receptor beta chains below, sequenced in a study of cytomegalovirus exposure and HLA in healthy donors. Using immunoSEQ multiplex PCR, the repertoire was profiled, and TCRdb retains in-frame clones only, with some absent. The repertoire has some 190,000 clones, about 84% of them found once; the top ten carry more than 1.2%. Sequenced material: PBMCs. These receptors were collected from a woman aged 18-29 years in good health and CMV-seronegative.

V usage is TRBV5-4 and J usage is TRBJ1-2; a possible D gene is TRBD1 (5 bases). The CDR3 length is 13 residues. Germline CDR1 SGHNT, CDR2 YYREEE (reference sequence). V was shortened by 0 bases and J by 3 bases, with 6 bases between the two germline ends. The CDR3 region is CASSLVGDYGYTF. Written as DNA, the CDR3 is TGTGCCAGCAGCTTGGTAGGGGACTATGGCTACACCTTC.

The chain has TRBV30 and TRBJ1-1; D is undetermined. Germline V gene sequence: CDR1 GTSNPN, CDR2 SVGIG (reference sequence). This CDR3 is 13 amino acids long. Between the trimmed V and J ends, which lost 3 bases and 4 bases, there was a span of 12 bases. The CDR3 DNA is TGTGCCTGGAGAGCGAGCGGAGTCACTGAAGCTTTCTTT. It is translated as CAWRASGVTEAFF. The variable domain in full, with the rest retrieved from reference TRBV30 and TRBJ1-1, is SQTIHQWPATLVQPVGSPLSLECTVEGTSNPNLYWYRQAAGRGLQLLFYSVGIGQISSEVPQNLSASRPQDRQFILSSKKLLLSDSGFYLCAWRASGVTEAFFGQGTRLTVV.

The chain has TRBV18 and TRBJ1-1; 10 bases align to TRBD1. The trim removed 3 bases at V and 3 bases at J, leaving 16 bases unmatched. The germline V gene encodes CDR1 KGHSH and CDR2 LQKENI. The CDR3 is 19 residues long. The DNA for the CDR3 is TGTGCCAGCTCACCCTTTGCCGTCGCAAGGACAGGGGGGTACACTGAAGCTTTCTTT. Translated, it gives CASSPFAVARTGGYTEAFF. Variable domain in full (rest from reference TRBV18 and TRBJ1-1): NAGVMQNPRHLVRRRGQEARLRCSPMKGHSHVYWYRQLPEEGLKFMVYLQKENIIDESGMPKERFSAEFPKEGPSILRIQQVVRGDSAAYFCASSPFAVARTGGYTEAFFGQGTRLTVV.

The V and J genes are TRBV27 and TRBJ1-2; TRBD1 agrees at 11 bases. The CDR3 loop spans 15 amino acids. Germline CDR1 is MNHEY and CDR2 is SMNVEV (reference sequence). The trim removed 5 bases at V and 4 bases at J, leaving 6 bases unmatched. The CDR3 loop reads CASSPWTGGSYGYTF. CDR3 in DNA: TGTGCCAGCAGTCCGTGGACAGGGGGCAGCTATGGCTACACCTTC.

A remark on this clone: Other nucleotide sequences from this sample produce the same CDR3. The J gene is TRBJ2-7, the V gene TRBV9, with TRBD2 as a possible D gene (6 bases). Germline CDR1 is SGDLS and CDR2 is YYNGEE. Trimming cost V 2 bases and J 0 bases, with 6 bases left between them. The CDR3 has 13 amino acids. CDR3 sequence: CASSVGGSYEQYF. The CDR3 DNA follows: TGTGCCAGCAGCGTGGGAGGCTCCTACGAGCAGTACTTC.

This sequence joins TRBV10-2 and TRBJ2-2, with D tentatively TRBD2 (6 bases). CDR3 length: 15 amino acids. CDR1 and CDR2 from the germline V gene are WSHSY and SAAADI. The germline V and J ends were trimmed by 0 bases and 9 bases, with 14 bases remaining between them. The DNA for the CDR3 is TGCGCCAGCAGTGAGTCGGGACTGAACTTACGGGAGCTGTTTTTT. It is translated as CASSESGLNLRELFF.